The 17 T cell receptor beta chains reported below all come from one sample, sequenced in a study of cytomegalovirus exposure and HLA in healthy donors. Measured with immunoSEQ multiplex PCR; TCRdb has only the in-frame clones, and not every one. The sample lists approximately 270,000 clones, almost 90% occurring once. The specimen sequenced was PBMCs. All receptors derive from a woman under 30 in good health and CMV-seronegative.

Remarks on this clone: Other DNA sequences of this sample code for an identical CDR3. This sequence joins TRBV28 and TRBJ2-1; D uncertain. The CDR3 runs to 13 residues. Germline V gene lookup returns CDR1 MDHEN and CDR2 SYDVKM. The germline V and J ends were trimmed by 2 bases and 2 bases, with 4 bases remaining between them. This chain's CDR3 is CASSLGTYNEQFF. CDR3 DNA: TGTGCCAGCAGTTTAGGCACCTACAATGAGCAGTTCTTC.

The chain uses TRBV7-2 and TRBJ1-1, with D tentatively TRBD1 (6 bases). Trimming stripped 5 bases from V and 4 bases from J, with 20 bases between. CDR1 is SGHTA, CDR2 FQGNSA, per germline. The CDR3 is made up of 16 amino acids. CDR3 in amino acids: CASSLKTTGWGTEAFF. Here the CDR3 DNA reads TGTGCCAGCAGCCTAAAAACTACAGGGTGGGGCACTGAAGCTTTCTTT.

The chain combines TRBV7-3 with TRBJ2-3, with a weak D call TRBD2 (5 bases). The CDR3 length is 15 residues. CDR1 SGHTA and CDR2 FQGTGA come from the germline V gene. The ends were cut back, 2 bases at V and 3 bases at J, with 12 bases in the middle. In DNA, the CDR3 is TGTGCCAGCAGCTTAGTTCCGGGGTTAACAGATACGCAGTATTTT. As protein: CASSLVPGLTDTQYF.

The chain combines TRBV29-1 with TRBJ1-2, with TRBD1 as a possible D gene (6 bases). The germline V gene has CDR1 SQVTM and CDR2 ANQGSEA. Trimming shortened V by 7 bases and J by 2 bases, and 17 bases separated the two germline ends. CDR3 length: 14 amino acids. The CDR3 nucleotides are TGCAGCGCAAAAACAGACCAGGGGAACTATGGCTACACCTTC. Translation: CSAKTDQGNYGYTF.

CDR3 sequence reads: CASSVVPDSYEQYV. The CDR3 DNA follows: TGTGCCAGCAGCGTAGTCCCCGACAGCTACGAGCAGTACGTC. This chain uses TRBV9 with TRBJ2-7; D possibly corresponds to TRBD1 (5 bases). Germline V CDR1 and CDR2: SGDLS, YYNGEE. The CDR3 length is 14 residues. With 0 bases removed from V and 3 bases from J, the gap between germline ends came to 10 bases.

This rearrangement joins TRBV27 to TRBJ1-2; a weak D match, TRBD1 (5 bases). This CDR3 has 14 amino acids. V lost 7 bases and J lost 5, with 17 bases in between. Germline V gene lookup returns CDR1 MNHEY and CDR2 SMNVEV (reference sequence). The CDR3, as DNA: TGTGCCAGCACCCTGGGGGGTAAGGGGTATGGCTACACCTTC. This gives the protein CASTLGGKGYGYTF.

This chain links TRBV2 with TRBJ2-6, with 8 bases identical to TRBD1. The CDR3 covers 16 residues. The V gene end was trimmed by 6 bases and the J gene end by 2 bases; junction bases not matched to a gene: 6. Germline V CDR1 and CDR2: SNHLY, FYNNEI. CDR3 sequence (DNA): TGTGCCAGCAGGGCCGGACAGGGTGCTGGGGCCAACGTCCTGACTTTC. Protein: CASRAGQGAGANVLTF.

The V call is TRBV5-1, the J call TRBJ2-3; D might be TRBD2 (5 bases). This CDR3 has 15 amino acids. The germline CDR1 and CDR2 sequences are SGHRS and YFSETQ. Trimming took off 4 bases at V and 0 bases at J, with 12 bases between the two ends. CDR3: CASSPDFSSTDTQYF. CDR3 coding DNA: TGCGCCAGCAGCCCGGACTTTTCTAGCACAGATACGCAGTATTTT.

The chain recombines TRBV7-9 with TRBJ2-1; D gene ambiguous. Germline V lookup: CDR1 SEHNR, CDR2 FQNEAQ (reference sequence). The CDR3 has 13 residues. V gave up 5 bases and J gave up 4 bases, with 9 bases separating them. The CDR3 DNA follows: TGTGCCAGCAGCCCGGGTGGGTACAATGAGCAGTTCTTC. This sequence encodes CASSPGGYNEQFF.

V is TRBV7-9 and J is TRBJ2-3, with 8 bases that match TRBD1. CDR1 is SEHNR and CDR2 is FQNEAQ in the germline V gene (reference sequence). This CDR3 region has 15 residues. V was clipped by 2 bases and J by 4 bases; unmatched bases: 5. Written as DNA, the CDR3 is TGTGCCAGCAGCTTAAGCGACAGGGGTTCAGATACGCAGTATTTT. This gives the protein CASSLSDRGSDTQYF.

The chain employs TRBV20-1 and TRBJ2-3; D gene uncertain. Germline lookup yields CDR1 DFQATT and CDR2 SNEGSKA (reference sequence). This CDR3 region has 9 residues. CDR3 in amino acids: CTARRGLYF. The CDR3, as DNA: TGCACCGCTAGGCGAGGATTGTATTTT.

The V gene is TRBV7-6, the J gene TRBJ1-1; D remains unclear. CDR3 length: 13 residues. From germline, CDR1 is SGHVS and CDR2 FNYEAQ. Trimming removed 0 bases from V and 6 bases from J, with 8 bases in between. For the CDR3, the DNA is TGTGCCAGCAGCTTAGCCGGGTTGCCTGAAGCTTTCTTT. Residues: CASSLAGLPEAFF.

The chain joins TRBV10-3 to TRBJ1-5; D uncertain. The CDR3 runs 13 residues. Germline values: CDR1 ENHRY, CDR2 SYGVKD. V was clipped by 2 bases and J by 1 base, with 3 bases between them. CDR3 sequence reads: CAISERSNQPQHF. DNA for the CDR3: TGTGCCATCAGTGAGCGGAGCAATCAGCCCCAGCATTTT.

V gene TRBV7-2 combines with J gene TRBJ2-7, with D perhaps TRBD1 (6 bases). CDR1 is SGHTA, CDR2 FQGNSA, per germline. This CDR3 contains 19 residues. Between the trimmed V and J ends, which lost 1 base and 2 bases, there was a span of 24 bases. CDR3 sequence (DNA): TGTGCCAGCAGCTTAGTGGGGGCACGCACTTTCTACCTCGCCTACGAGCAGTACGTC. Protein: CASSLVGARTFYLAYEQYV.

The chain carries TRBV30 and TRBJ2-4, with D possibly being TRBD2 (7 bases). Trimming pared 0 bases from V and 0 bases from J, leaving 15 bases between. The CDR3 sequence is 17 residues long. CDR1 is GTSNPN and CDR2 is SVGIG in the germline V gene (reference sequence). This chain's CDR3 is CAWSVRGGARAKNIQYF. The CDR3 coding sequence is TGTGCCTGGAGTGTACGTGGGGGGGCTAGAGCCAAAAACATTCAGTACTTC.

The J gene is TRBJ2-4, the V gene TRBV6-6, with 9 positions matching TRBD1. This CDR3 comprises 13 residues. Germline V lookup: CDR1 MNHNY, CDR2 SVGAGI (reference sequence). The V gene end was trimmed by 7 bases and the J gene end by 6 bases; junction bases not matched to a gene: 4. CDR3 loop: CASIRDRANIQYF. For the CDR3, the DNA is TGTGCCAGCATTCGGGACAGGGCAAACATTCAGTACTTC.

V gene TRBV5-1 combines with J gene TRBJ2-2, with D hard to call. CDR3 size: 13 residues. Germline CDR1 SGHRS, CDR2 YFSETQ. The V end lost 1 base, the J end lost 2 bases, and 3 bases lay between the germline ends. The CDR3 sequence is CASSLTNTGELFF. CDR3 coding DNA: TGCGCCAGCAGCTTGACAAACACCGGGGAGCTGTTTTTT.